This TCR beta chain was profiled in a study of shared clonotypes between healthy human individuals. About the research overall: Three plates were used per donor for CD4 naive, three for CD4 memory, two for CD8 naive and one for CD8 memory. General study findings and limits: Generation probability values for non-shared clonotypes were lower than those for clonotypes shared by all four donors.

This clone appeared a few times. Its antigen remains unknown. Deep was the level used in running the assay. The material for each subset, its genomic DNA, was split evenly across several immunoSEQ plates. Data came from immunoSEQ multiplex PCR; TCRdb stores just in-frame clones and leaves some out. In the table there are approximately 940,000 clones, 76% of which are singletons. The sample comprised memory CD4+ T cells sorted from blood. Subset specified: CD45RA-negative fraction. The origin of this receptor is a man between 18 and 35 years old in good health.

In DNA, the CDR3 is TGTGCCAGCCTCTCCAGTGCTACGAACACCGGGGAGCTGTTTTTT. Residues: CASLSSATNTGELFF. The chain links TRBV6-1 to TRBJ2-2, with D uncertain. From germline, CDR1 is MNHNS and CDR2 SASEGT. The CDR3 length is 15 residues. Trimming cost V 8 bases and J 0 bases, with 13 bases left between them.